This T cell receptor (beta chain) originates from a study of blood T cell repertoires in COVID-19. Profiling relied on immunoSEQ multiplex PCR, and the TCRdb table lists in-frame clones only, not all of them. The table has under 200,000 clones, roughly 84% seen once. Seattle's cohort entered during active infection and was followed longitudinally. V lost 3 bases to trimming and J lost 12 bases; unmatched junction nucleotides: 8. Germline assignment: CDR1 SGHTA and CDR2 FQGTGA. The CDR3 loop spans 13 amino acids. V gene TRBV7-3 combines with J gene TRBJ2-3; the match to TRBD1 covers 8 bases. The sequencing input was peripheral blood. This TCR derives from a woman in her sixties with COVID-19, enrolled during active disease. The CDR3 coding sequence is TGTGCCAGCAGCTTGAACAGGGGGTTTAGTCAGTATTTT. The encoded protein is CASSLNRGFSQYF.